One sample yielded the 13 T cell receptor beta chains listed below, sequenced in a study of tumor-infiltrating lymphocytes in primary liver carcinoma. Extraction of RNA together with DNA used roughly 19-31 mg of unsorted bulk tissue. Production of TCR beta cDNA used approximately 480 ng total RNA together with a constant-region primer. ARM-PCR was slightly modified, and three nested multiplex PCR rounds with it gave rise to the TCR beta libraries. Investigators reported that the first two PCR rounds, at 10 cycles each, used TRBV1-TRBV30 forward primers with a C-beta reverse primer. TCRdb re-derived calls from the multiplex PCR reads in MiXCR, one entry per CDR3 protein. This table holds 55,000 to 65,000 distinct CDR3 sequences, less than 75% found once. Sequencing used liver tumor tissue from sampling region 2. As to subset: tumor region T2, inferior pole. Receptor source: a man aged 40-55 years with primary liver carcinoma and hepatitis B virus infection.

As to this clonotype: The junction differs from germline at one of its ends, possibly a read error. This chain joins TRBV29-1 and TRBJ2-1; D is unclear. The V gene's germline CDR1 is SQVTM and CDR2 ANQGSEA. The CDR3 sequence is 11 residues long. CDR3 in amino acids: CSVEGYNGQFF. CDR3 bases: TGCAGCGTTGAAGGCTACAATGGGCAGTTCTTC.

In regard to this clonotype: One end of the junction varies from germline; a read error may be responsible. The CDR3 loop is CASSQEPGRGYEQYF. CDR3 bases: TGCGCCAGCAGCCAAGAACCTGGCAGAGGATACGAGCAGTATTTC. The chain joins TRBV4-3 to TRBJ2-7; D call uncertain. The germline V gene has CDR1 LGHNA and CDR2 YSLEER. CDR3 length equals 15 residues.

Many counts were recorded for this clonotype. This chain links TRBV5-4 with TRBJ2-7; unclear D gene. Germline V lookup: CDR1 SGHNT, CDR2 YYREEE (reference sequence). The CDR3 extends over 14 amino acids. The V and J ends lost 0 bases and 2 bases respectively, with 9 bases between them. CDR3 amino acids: CASSLGLGTYEQYF. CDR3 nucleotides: TGTGCCAGCAGCTTGGGACTGGGAACCTACGAGCAGTACTTC.

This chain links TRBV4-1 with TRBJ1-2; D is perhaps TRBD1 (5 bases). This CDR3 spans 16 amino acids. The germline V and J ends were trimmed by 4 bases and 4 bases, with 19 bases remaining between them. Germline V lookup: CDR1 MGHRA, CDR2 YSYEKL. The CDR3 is CASSREGWGSVYGYTF. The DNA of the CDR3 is TGCGCCAGCAGCCGAGAGGGATGGGGCTCGGTCTATGGCTACACCTTC.

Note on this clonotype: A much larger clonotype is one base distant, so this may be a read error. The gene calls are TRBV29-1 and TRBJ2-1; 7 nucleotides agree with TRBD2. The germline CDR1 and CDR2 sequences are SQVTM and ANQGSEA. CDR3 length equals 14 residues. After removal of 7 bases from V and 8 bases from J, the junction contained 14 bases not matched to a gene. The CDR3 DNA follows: TGCAGCGGATTGCCGGGACGGGGGGTGGATGAGCAGTTCTTC. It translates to CSGLPGRGVDEQFF.

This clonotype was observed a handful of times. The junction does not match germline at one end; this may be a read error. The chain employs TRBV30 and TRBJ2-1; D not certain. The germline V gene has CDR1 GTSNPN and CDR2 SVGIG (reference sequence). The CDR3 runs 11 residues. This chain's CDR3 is CAWVEYNERFF. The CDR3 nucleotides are TGTGCCTGGGTGGAATACAATGAGCGGTTCTTC.

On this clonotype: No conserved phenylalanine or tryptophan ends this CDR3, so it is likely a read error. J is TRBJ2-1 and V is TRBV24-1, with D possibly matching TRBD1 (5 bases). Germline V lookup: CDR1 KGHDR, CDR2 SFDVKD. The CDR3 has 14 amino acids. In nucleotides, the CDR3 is TGTGCCACAAGTGATTTGTCAGGGAAGAATGAGCAGTTCTTA. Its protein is CATSDLSGKNEQFL.

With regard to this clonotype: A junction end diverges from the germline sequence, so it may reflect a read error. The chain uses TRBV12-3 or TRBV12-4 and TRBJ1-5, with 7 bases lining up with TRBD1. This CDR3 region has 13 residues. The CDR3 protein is CTSSPTGRQPQHF. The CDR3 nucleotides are TGTACCAGCAGCCCGACAGGGCGGCAGCCTCAGCATTTT.

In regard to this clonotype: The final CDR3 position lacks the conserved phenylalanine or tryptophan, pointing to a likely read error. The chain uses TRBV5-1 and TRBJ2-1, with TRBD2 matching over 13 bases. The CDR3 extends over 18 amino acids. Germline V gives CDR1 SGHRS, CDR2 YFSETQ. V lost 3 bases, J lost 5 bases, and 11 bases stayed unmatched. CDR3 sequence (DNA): TGCGCCAGCAGCTCTACCGGACTAGCGGGAGCGGTCAACAATGAGCAGTTCCTC. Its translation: CASSSTGLAGAVNNEQFL.

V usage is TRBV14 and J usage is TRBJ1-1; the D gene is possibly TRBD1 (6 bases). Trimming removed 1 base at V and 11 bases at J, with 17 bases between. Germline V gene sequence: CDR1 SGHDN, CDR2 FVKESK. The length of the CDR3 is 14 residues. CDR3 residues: CASSQVARDIEAFF. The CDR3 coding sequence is TGTGCCAGCAGCCAAGTTGCCCGGGACATTGAGGCTTTCTTT.

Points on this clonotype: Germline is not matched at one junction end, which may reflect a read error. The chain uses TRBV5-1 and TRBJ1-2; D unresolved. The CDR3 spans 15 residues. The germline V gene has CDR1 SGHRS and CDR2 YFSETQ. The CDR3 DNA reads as TGCGCCAGTAGCTTGGCGGGTTTCGCTGAGTATGACTACACCTTC. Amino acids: CASSLAGFAEYDYTF.

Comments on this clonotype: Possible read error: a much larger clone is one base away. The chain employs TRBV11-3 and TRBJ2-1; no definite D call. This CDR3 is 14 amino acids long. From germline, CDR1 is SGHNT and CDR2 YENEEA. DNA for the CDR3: TGTGCCAGCAGCTTAGTGGTCAGCAACAATGAGCGGTTCTTC. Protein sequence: CASSLVVSNNERFF.

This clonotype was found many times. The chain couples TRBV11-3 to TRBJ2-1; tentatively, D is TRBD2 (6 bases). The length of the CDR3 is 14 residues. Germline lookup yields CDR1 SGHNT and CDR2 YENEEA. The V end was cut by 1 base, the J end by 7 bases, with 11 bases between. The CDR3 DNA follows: TGTGCCAGCAGCTTAGGACGGGAGAAAAATGAGCAGTTCTTC. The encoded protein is CASSLGREKNEQFF.